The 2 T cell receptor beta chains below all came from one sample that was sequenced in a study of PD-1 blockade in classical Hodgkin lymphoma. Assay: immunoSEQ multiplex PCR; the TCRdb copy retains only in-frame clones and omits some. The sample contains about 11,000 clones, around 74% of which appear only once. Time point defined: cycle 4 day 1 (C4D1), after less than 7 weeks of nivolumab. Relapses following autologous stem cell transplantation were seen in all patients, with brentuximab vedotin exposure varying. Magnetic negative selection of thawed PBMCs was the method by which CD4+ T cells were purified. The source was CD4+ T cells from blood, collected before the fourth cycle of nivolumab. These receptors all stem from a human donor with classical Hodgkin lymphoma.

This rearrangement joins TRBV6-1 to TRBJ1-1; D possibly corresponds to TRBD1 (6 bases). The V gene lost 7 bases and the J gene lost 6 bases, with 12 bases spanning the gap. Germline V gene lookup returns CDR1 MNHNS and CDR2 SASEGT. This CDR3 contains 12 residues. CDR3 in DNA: TGTGCCAGCACCAAGGGGGAATCTGAAGCTTTCTTT. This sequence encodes CASTKGESEAFF.

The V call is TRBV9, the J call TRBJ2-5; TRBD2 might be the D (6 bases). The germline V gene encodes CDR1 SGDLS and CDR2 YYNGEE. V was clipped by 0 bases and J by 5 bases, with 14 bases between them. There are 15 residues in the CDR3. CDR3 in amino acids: CASSVDRGAGETQYF. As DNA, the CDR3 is TGTGCCAGCAGCGTAGACCGAGGGGCGGGGGAGACCCAGTACTTC.